These T cell receptor beta chains were read from a single sample in a study of CD8+ T cells in alopecia areata. Profiled with immunoSEQ multiplex PCR; TCRdb holds only in-frame clones, not every one. The data hold 120,000 to 150,000 clones, with about three fifths observed a single time. Sequenced: CD8+ T cells sorted from blood. These receptors came from a human donor in good health. The CDR3 runs from the conserved cysteine through the conserved F or W. D genes are given only for firm matches. Expanded clones get a size class; other rows say once, few or many, or leave the size out.

j_call	clone_size	v_call	d_call	cdr3_nt	cdr3_aa
TRBJ2-3	.	TRBV29-1	TRBD2	TGCAGCGTTGATGGGCGGGAGACGCAGTATTTT	CSVDGRETQYF
TRBJ1-2	.	TRBV5-4	.	TGTGCCAGCAGCTTGCCGGGGGCCGTGGGCTACACCTTC	CASSLPGAVGYTF
TRBJ1-5	.	TRBV5-1	.	TGCGCCAGCAGGGGAGTTCAGCCCCAGCATTTT	CASRGVQPQHF
TRBJ2-7	.	TRBV2	TRBD2	TGTGCCAGCAGTGGGACTAGCGCTTCCTACGAGCAGTACTTC	CASSGTSASYEQYF
TRBJ1-5	few	TRBV4-2	.	TGTGCCAGCAGCCTTAGCAATCAGCCCCAGCATTTT	CASSLSNQPQHF
TRBJ1-4	.	TRBV5-6	.	TGTGCCAGCAGCTTCGGTGAAAAACTGTTTTTT	CASSFGEKLFF
TRBJ1-1	few	TRBV29-1	.	TGCAGCGTTGAAGGGTTAGCGGGGGCAGCTTTCTTT	CSVEGLAGAAFF
TRBJ2-1	.	TRBV29-1	.	TGCAGCGTTGAAGAGAGCTCCTACAATGAGCAGTTCTTC	CSVEESSYNEQFF
TRBJ2-5	.	TRBV9	.	TGTGCCAGCAGCGTAGGAGGGGGGGCCGAGACCCAGTACTTC	CASSVGGGAETQYF
TRBJ2-7	.	TRBV5-6	.	TGTGCCAGCAGCTTGGGGGCAGGGGCCTACGAGCAGTACTTC	CASSLGAGAYEQYF
TRBJ2-2	.	TRBV30	.	TGTGCCCTCCCTTACGGGCGCGGGGAGCTGTTTTTT	CALPYGRGELFF
TRBJ2-1	.	TRBV7-9	TRBD2	TGTGCCAGCAGCCCCCGCGGCAGCGGGAGGGGCAATGAGCAGTTCTTC	CASSPRGSGRGNEQFF
TRBJ1-1	few	TRBV18	.	TGTGCCAGCTCACGCGGATTTGAAGCTTTCTTT	CASSRGFEAFF
TRBJ1-1	few	TRBV29-1	TRBD1	TGCAGCGCCCTGACAGGGGTAGCTTTCTTT	CSALTGVAFF
TRBJ2-5	.	TRBV7-9	TRBD2	TGTGCCAGCAGCTTACCGCCCGGGACTAGTGATGAGACCCAGTACTTC	CASSLPPGTSDETQYF
TRBJ2-3	once	TRBV5-6	.	TGTGCCAGCAGAGACGACAACACAGATACGCAGTATTTT	CASRDDNTDTQYF
TRBJ1-4	.	TRBV9	TRBD1	TGTGCCAGCAGCGTAGGGGACAGAAAACTGTTTTTT	CASSVGDRKLFF
TRBJ2-7	few	TRBV30	.	TGTGCCTGGAGTGTGGATCGGGGCTGGCCGTACGAGCAGTACTTC	CAWSVDRGWPYEQYF
TRBJ2-7	.	TRBV9	.	TGTGCCAGCAGCGTAGGGGACACCACTTCCTACGAGCAGTACTTC	CASSVGDTTSYEQYF
TRBJ2-1	.	TRBV7-8	.	TGTGCCAGCAGCGCCCTCAACTATAACGGGCAGTTCTTC	CASSALNYNGQFF
TRBJ2-1	.	TRBV5-6	TRBD2	TGTGCCAGCAGTAGTCCGGGGACTAACTACAATGAGCAGTTCTTC	CASSSPGTNYNEQFF
TRBJ2-6	.	TRBV29-1	.	TGCAGCGTTGAGGAACGGGATCCCTCTGGGGCCAACGTCCTGACTTTC	CSVEERDPSGANVLTF
TRBJ2-1	.	TRBV7-8	TRBD2	TGTGCCAGCAGCCAGCGGGAGAAGTACAATGAGCAGTTCTTC	CASSQREKYNEQFF
TRBJ2-7	few	TRBV29-1	TRBD2	TGCAGCGTTGAAGCCCTAGCGGGGTCCGAGCAGTACTTC	CSVEALAGSEQYF
TRBJ2-7	.	TRBV13	.	TGTGCCAGCAAAGGGGTTAGGGGCCACGAGCAGTACTTC	CASKGVRGHEQYF
TRBJ1-1	.	TRBV7-9	.	TGTGCCAGCAGCTCCCAAGGGGATATGAACACTGAAGCTTTCTTT	CASSSQGDMNTEAFF
TRBJ2-1	.	TRBV29-1	TRBD1	TGCAGCGTCCCCGGGACAGGGAGATACAATGAGCAGTTCTTC	CSVPGTGRYNEQFF
TRBJ2-7	.	TRBV6-5	TRBD2	TGTGCCAGCAGTTACTCCCGCGGGAGGGCCTACGAGCAGTACTTC	CASSYSRGRAYEQYF
TRBJ2-1	.	TRBV9	.	TGTGCCAGCAGCGTAGGGGCCAGCCCCAATGAGCAGTTCTTC	CASSVGASPNEQFF
TRBJ2-3	.	TRBV29-1	TRBD2	TGCAGCGTTGAAGCCGGGGGGGTCACAGATACGCAGTATTTT	CSVEAGGVTDTQYF
TRBJ1-1	.	TRBV4-1	.	TGCGCCAGCAGCCAAGGGGACATGAACACTGAAGCTTTCTTT	CASSQGDMNTEAFF
TRBJ2-3	few	TRBV5-5	.	TGTGCCAGCAGCTTGAGACTTCTTCTCCGCGCGGACACAGATACGCAGTATTTT	CASSLRLLLRADTDTQYF
TRBJ2-6	.	TRBV29-1	.	TGCAGCGTTGGGACAAGGGCGACTGGGGCCAACGTCCTGACTTTC	CSVGTRATGANVLTF
TRBJ2-2	.	TRBV14	.	TGTGCCAGCAGCCAAGACGGGACCTATCACACCGGGGAGCTGTTTTTT	CASSQDGTYHTGELFF
TRBJ2-7	.	TRBV9	.	TGTGCCAGCAGCGTAGCCGACAGCTCCGAGCAGTACTTC	CASSVADSSEQYF
TRBJ2-1	once	TRBV18	TRBD2	TGTGCCAGCTCAGGGACTAGCGGCCCCAATGAGCAGTTCTTC	CASSGTSGPNEQFF
TRBJ1-1	.	TRBV28	.	TGTGCCAGCAGTTCCTCCGGGGCGGTCGCTGAAGCTTTCTTT	CASSSSGAVAEAFF
TRBJ2-4	.	TRBV5-1	.	TGCGCCAGCAGCTTGCCCTCAAAGATTTTTAGGGCCAAAAACATTCAGTACTTC	CASSLPSKIFRAKNIQYF
TRBJ1-1	once	TRBV19	TRBD1	TGTGCCAGTAGTGTGACGGGACAGGGCGAAGCTTTCTTT	CASSVTGQGEAFF
TRBJ2-2	.	TRBV10-3	.	TGTGCCATCTCATTCCGGGAGCGTTGGCACACCGGGGAGCTGTTTTTT	CAISFRERWHTGELFF
TRBJ2-1	.	TRBV7-9	TRBD1	TGTGCCAGCAGCCCGCGGACAGGGCACAATGAGCAGTTCTTC	CASSPRTGHNEQFF
TRBJ2-7	.	TRBV7-9	.	TGTGCCAGCAGCCGCGGTGTGGGTTACGAGCAGTACTTC	CASSRGVGYEQYF
TRBJ2-7	.	TRBV9	.	TGTGCCAGCAGCGCGGGGGATCCGGGACTGACATACGAGCAGTACTTC	CASSAGDPGLTYEQYF
TRBJ2-7	.	TRBV2	TRBD2	TGTGCCAGCAGTGGGACTAGCGGGATCGACGAGCAGTACTTC	CASSGTSGIDEQYF
TRBJ1-2	.	TRBV29-1	.	TGCAGCGTTGAAGGGCGAGAGGGAGCCCGGACTAAGGGCTACACCTTC	CSVEGREGARTKGYTF
TRBJ2-1	.	TRBV6-5	TRBD1	TGTGCCAGCAGTGTATCAGGGGGCCTCGGCAATGAGCAGTTCTTC	CASSVSGGLGNEQFF
TRBJ2-1	few	TRBV4-1	.	TGCGCCAGCAGCAAAGAGATCGGGGGTACTTACAATGAGCAGTTCTTC	CASSKEIGGTYNEQFF
TRBJ1-1	.	TRBV5-1	.	TGCGCCAGCAGCTTAGAACCGGGACTTGAAGCTTTCTTT	CASSLEPGLEAFF
TRBJ1-5	.	TRBV7-9	.	TGTGCCAGCAGCTACCAGAATCAGCCCCAGCATTTT	CASSYQNQPQHF
TRBJ2-5	.	TRBV9	TRBD2	TGTGCCAGCAGCGACCCTAGCGGGATGGCGGGGACCCAGTACTTC	CASSDPSGMAGTQYF
TRBJ1-1	.	TRBV9	.	TGTGCCAGCAGCGTAGCTGTGGGGTGGGGAGCCACTGAAGCTTTCTTT	CASSVAVGWGATEAFF
TRBJ1-2	.	TRBV9	TRBD1	TGTGCCAGCAGCCCGACAGGGCCTCGGGGAGGCTACACCTTC	CASSPTGPRGGYTF
TRBJ1-5	once	TRBV27	.	TGTGCCAGCAGCCAAAGGGGGGACAATCAGCCCCAGCATTTT	CASSQRGDNQPQHF
TRBJ1-1	.	TRBV6-5	.	TGTGCCATAGGACAGAGAGCGAACACTGAAGCTTTCTTT	CAIGQRANTEAFF